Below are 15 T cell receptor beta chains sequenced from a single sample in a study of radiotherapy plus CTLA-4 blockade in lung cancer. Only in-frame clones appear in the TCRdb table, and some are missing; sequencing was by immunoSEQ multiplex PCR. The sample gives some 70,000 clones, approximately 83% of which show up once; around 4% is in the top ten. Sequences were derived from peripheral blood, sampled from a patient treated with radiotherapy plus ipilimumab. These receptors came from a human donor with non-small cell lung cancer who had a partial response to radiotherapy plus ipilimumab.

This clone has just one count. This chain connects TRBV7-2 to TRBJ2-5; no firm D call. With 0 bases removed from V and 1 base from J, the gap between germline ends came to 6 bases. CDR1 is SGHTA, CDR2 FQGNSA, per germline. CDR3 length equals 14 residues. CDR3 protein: CASSLARAQETQYF. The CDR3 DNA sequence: TGTGCCAGCAGCTTAGCGCGAGCCCAAGAGACCCAGTACTTC.

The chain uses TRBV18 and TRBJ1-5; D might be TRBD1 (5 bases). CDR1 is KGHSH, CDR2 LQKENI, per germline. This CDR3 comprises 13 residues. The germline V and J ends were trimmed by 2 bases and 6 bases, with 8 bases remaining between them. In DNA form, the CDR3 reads TGTGCCAGCTCACCAGGTAGGGGTCAGCCCCAGCATTTT. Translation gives CASSPGRGQPQHF.

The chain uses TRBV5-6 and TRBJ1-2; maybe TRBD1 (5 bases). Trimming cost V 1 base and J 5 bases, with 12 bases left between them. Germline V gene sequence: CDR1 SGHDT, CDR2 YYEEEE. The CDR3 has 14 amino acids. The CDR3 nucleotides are TGTGCCAGCAGCTTGACAGGTTCCGGGTATGGCTACACCTTC. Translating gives CASSLTGSGYGYTF. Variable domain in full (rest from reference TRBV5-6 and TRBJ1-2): DAGVTQSPTHLIKTRGQQVTLRCSPKSGHDTVSWYQQALGQGPQFIFQYYEEEERQRGNFPDRFSGHQFPNYSSELNVNALLLGDSALYLCASSLTGSGYGYTFGSGTRLTVV.

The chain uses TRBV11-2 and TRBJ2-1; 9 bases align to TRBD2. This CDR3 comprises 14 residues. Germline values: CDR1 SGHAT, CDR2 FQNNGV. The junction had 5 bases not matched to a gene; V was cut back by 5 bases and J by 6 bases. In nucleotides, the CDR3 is TGTGCCAGCAGCATGGGACTAGCTAGCAATGAGCAGTTCTTC. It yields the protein CASSMGLASNEQFF.

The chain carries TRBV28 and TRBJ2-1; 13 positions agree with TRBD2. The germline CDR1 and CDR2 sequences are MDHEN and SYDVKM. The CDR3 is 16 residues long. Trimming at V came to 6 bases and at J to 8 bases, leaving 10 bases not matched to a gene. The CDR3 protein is CASSPRTSGSFYEQFF. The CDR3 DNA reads TGTGCCAGCAGCCCTAGGACTAGCGGGAGTTTCTATGAGCAGTTCTTC.

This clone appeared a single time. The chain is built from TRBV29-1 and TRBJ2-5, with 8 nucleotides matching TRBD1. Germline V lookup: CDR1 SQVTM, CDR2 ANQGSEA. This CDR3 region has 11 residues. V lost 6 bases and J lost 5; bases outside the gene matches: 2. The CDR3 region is CSVDRVETQYF. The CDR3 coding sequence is TGCAGCGTGGACAGGGTGGAGACCCAGTACTTC. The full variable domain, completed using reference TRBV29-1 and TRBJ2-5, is SAVISQKPSRDICQRGTSLTIQCQVDSQVTMMFWYRQQPGQSLTLIATANQGSEATYESGFVIDKFPISRPNLTFSTLTVSNMSPEDSSIYLCSVDRVETQYFGPGTRLLVL.

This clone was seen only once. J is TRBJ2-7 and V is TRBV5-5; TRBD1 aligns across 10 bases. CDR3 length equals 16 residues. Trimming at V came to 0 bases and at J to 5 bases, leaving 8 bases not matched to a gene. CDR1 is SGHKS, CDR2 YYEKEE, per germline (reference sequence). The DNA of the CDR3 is TGTGCCAGCAGCTTGGCCCTCGGGGACAGGGGCAACGAGCAGTACTTC. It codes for CASSLALGDRGNEQYF.

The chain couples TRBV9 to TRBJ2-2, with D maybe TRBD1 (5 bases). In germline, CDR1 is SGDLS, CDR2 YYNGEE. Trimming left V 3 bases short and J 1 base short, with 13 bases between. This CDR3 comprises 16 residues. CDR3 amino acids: CASSGVGLLNTGELFF. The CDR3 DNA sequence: TGTGCCAGCAGCGGGGTGGGGCTTCTGAACACCGGGGAGCTGTTTTTT.

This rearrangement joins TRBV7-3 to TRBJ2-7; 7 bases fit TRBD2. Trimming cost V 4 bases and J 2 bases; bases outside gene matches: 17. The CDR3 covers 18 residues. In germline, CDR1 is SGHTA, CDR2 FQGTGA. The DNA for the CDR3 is TGTGCCAGCAGCTCCGCCCCACGTGGACTAGGGGTGCCCTACGAGCAGTACTTC. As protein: CASSSAPRGLGVPYEQYF.

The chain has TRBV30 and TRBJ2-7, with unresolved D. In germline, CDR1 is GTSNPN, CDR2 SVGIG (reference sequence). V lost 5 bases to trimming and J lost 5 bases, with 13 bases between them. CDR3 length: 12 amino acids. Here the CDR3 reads CAWRLFENEQYF. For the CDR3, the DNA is TGTGCCTGGCGACTCTTTGAAAACGAGCAGTACTTC.

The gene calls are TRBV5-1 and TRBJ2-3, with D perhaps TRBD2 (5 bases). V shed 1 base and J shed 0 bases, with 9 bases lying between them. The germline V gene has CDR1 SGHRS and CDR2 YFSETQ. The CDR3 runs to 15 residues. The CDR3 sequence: CASSLIQRSTDTQYF. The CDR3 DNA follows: TGCGCCAGCAGCTTGATTCAGCGGAGCACAGATACGCAGTATTTT.

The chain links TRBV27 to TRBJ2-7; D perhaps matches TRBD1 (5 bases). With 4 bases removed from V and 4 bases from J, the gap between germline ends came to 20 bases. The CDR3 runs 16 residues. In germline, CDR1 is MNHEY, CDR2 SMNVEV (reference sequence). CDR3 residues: CASSSLGRPNLYEQYF. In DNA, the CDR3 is TGTGCCAGCAGTTCTCTGGGGCGGCCAAACCTTTACGAGCAGTACTTC.

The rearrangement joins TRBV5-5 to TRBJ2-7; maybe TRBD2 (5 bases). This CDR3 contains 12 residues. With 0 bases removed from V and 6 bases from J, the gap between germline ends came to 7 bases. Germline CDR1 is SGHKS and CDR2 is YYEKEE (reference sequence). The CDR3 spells CASSLGRSEQYF. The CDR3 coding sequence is TGTGCCAGCAGCTTGGGGAGGAGCGAGCAGTACTTC.

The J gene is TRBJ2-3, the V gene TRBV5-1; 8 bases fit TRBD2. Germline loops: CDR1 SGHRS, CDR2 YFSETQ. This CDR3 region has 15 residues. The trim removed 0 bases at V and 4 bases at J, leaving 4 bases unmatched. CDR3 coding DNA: TGCGCCAGCAGCTTGGGAGCGGGAGCACCAGATACGCAGTATTTT. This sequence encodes CASSLGAGAPDTQYF. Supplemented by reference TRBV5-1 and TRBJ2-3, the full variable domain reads KAGVTQTPRYLIKTRGQQVTLSCSPISGHRSVSWYQQTPGQGLQFLFEYFSETQRNKGNFPGRFSGRQFSNSRSEMNVSTLELGDSALYLCASSLGAGAPDTQYFGPGTRLTVL.

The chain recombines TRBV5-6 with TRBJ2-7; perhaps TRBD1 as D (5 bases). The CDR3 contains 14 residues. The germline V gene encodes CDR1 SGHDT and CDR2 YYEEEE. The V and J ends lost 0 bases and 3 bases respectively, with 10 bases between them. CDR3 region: CASSLAGFGYEQYF. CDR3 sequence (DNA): TGTGCCAGCAGCTTGGCAGGGTTTGGCTACGAGCAGTACTTC.